A single sample is the source of the 29 T cell receptor beta chains below, sequenced in a study of shared clonotypes between healthy human individuals. Naivety among CD8 cells was defined by CD45RO negativity and positive CCR7 selection, thereby excluding terminally differentiated effector memory CD45RA+ cells. Using immunoSEQ multiplex PCR, the repertoire was profiled, and TCRdb retains in-frame clones only, with some absent. Of around 2,100,000 clones detected, less than 95% appear once; the ten largest clones hold 1.2%. Source material: naive CD8+ T cells sorted from blood. These receptors all come from a man in his late teens or twenties in good health.

V gene TRBV6-6 combines with J gene TRBJ2-7; TRBD1 or TRBD2 may be the D gene (6 bases each). Trimming took 4 bases from V and 6 from J, leaving 22 bases between them. The CDR3 totals 16 residues. Looked up from germline, CDR1 is MNHNY and CDR2 is SVGAGI (reference sequence). CDR3 sequence: CASSSLLGGMPGEQYF. The DNA of the CDR3 is TGTGCCAGCAGTTCCCTCCTCGGGGGCATGCCAGGCGAGCAGTACTTC.

This clone was seen only a few times. The chain links TRBV2 to TRBJ2-7, with D maybe TRBD1 (5 bases). Germline-derived CDR1 and CDR2 are SNHLY and FYNNEI. CDR3 length: 12 residues. V gave up 8 bases and J gave up 4 bases, with 12 bases separating them. The CDR3 region is CASLVKGYEQYF. CDR3 DNA sequence: TGTGCCAGCCTCGTGAAGGGGTACGAGCAGTACTTC.

As to this clone: A read error may be the cause here, since a much bigger clone is one base away. Different DNA sequences within this sample yield the same CDR3. The rearrangement uses TRBV7-6 and TRBJ2-2, with D uncertain. Trimming took 2 bases from V and 8 from J, leaving 3 bases between them. CDR3 length: 11 amino acids. Germline CDR1 reads SGHVS; CDR2 reads FNYEAQ. This CDR3 reads CASSLTGELFF. The CDR3 bases are TGTGCCAGCAGCTTAACTGGGGAGCTGTTTTTT.

The chain recombines TRBV30 with TRBJ2-7, with 8 bases aligning to TRBD1. Germline CDR1 reads GTSNPN; CDR2 reads SVGIG (reference sequence). The CDR3 has 14 residues. J lost 2 bases, V lost 3 bases, and 6 bases had no gene match. The CDR3 here is CAWSWTGLTYEQYF. The CDR3 DNA follows: TGTGCCTGGAGCTGGACAGGGTTGACCTACGAGCAGTACTTC.

The V and J genes are TRBV2 and TRBJ2-5; D not certain. V shed 10 bases and J shed 3 bases, with 6 bases lying between them. The CDR3 covers 10 residues. CDR1 is SNHLY, CDR2 FYNNEI, per germline. The CDR3 region is CATQKETQYF. The CDR3 DNA is TGTGCCACCCAGAAAGAGACCCAGTACTTC.

A few counts support this clone. The rearrangement uses TRBV2 and TRBJ1-2; possible D gene TRBD1, 5 bases. Germline CDR1 and CDR2: SNHLY and FYNNEI. This CDR3 is built from 11 residues. V lost 4 bases, J lost 7 bases, and 7 bases lay in between. CDR3 DNA sequence: TGTGCCAGCAGTGGGGGCAGTGGCTACACCTTC. Its translation is CASSGGSGYTF.

About this clone: The same CDR3 also results from other DNA sequences found in this sample. CDR3 nucleotides: TGTGCCAGCAGTTTTTCCCTGAACACTGAAGCTTTCTTT. As protein: CASSFSLNTEAFF. The chain joins TRBV27 to TRBJ1-1; D is ambiguous. CDR1 is MNHEY and CDR2 is SMNVEV in the germline V gene (reference sequence). The CDR3 covers 13 residues. V was clipped by 3 bases and J by 0 bases, with 5 bases between them.

The chain recombines TRBV9 with TRBJ2-1, with a weak D call TRBD2 (6 bases). The V gene's germline CDR1 is SGDLS and CDR2 YYNGEE. V lost 0 bases and J lost 1, with 11 bases in between. CDR3 length: 16 amino acids. Here the CDR3 reads CASSVEGGASYNEQFF. CDR3 in DNA: TGTGCCAGCAGCGTAGAGGGCGGGGCTTCCTACAATGAGCAGTTCTTC.

V gene TRBV4-1 combines with J gene TRBJ2-5, with 11 bases fitting TRBD2. V shed 0 bases and J 2 bases; nucleotides not matched to a gene: 8. Germline assignment: CDR1 MGHRA and CDR2 YSYEKL. This CDR3 spans 18 amino acids. Here the CDR3 reads CASSQEPPLAGGQETQYF. DNA for the CDR3: TGCGCCAGCAGCCAAGAGCCCCCCCTAGCGGGGGGACAAGAGACCCAGTACTTC.

This chain connects TRBV9 to TRBJ1-5; no clear D gene. Germline assignment: CDR1 SGDLS and CDR2 YYNGEE. Trimming removed 4 bases at V and 2 bases at J, with 13 bases between. The CDR3 extends over 15 amino acids. The chain's CDR3 is CASSPDSGGNQPQHF. CDR3 in DNA: TGTGCCAGCAGCCCGGACTCGGGCGGCAATCAGCCCCAGCATTTT.

DNA for the CDR3: TGTGCCACCAGCAGCCGGAGAGGACAGGCGAAGTCCTATAATTCACCCCTCCACTTT. It encodes CATSSRRGQAKSYNSPLHF. The chain uses TRBV15 and TRBJ1-6; TRBD1 agrees at 7 bases. The CDR3 runs 19 residues. Trimming removed 3 bases from V and 1 base from J; junction bases left unmatched: 12. Germline V gene data show CDR1 as LNHNV and CDR2 as YYDKDF (reference sequence).

This sequence joins TRBV27 and TRBJ2-1, with 8 bases lining up with TRBD1. J gave up 9 bases and V 3 bases, and 10 bases lay outside the gene matches. CDR1 MNHEY and CDR2 SMNVEV come from the germline V gene (reference sequence). The CDR3 contains 15 residues. CDR3 protein: CASSLTGDLYGEQFF. The CDR3 DNA is TGTGCCAGCAGTTTGACAGGGGATTTGTATGGTGAGCAGTTCTTC.

The chain couples TRBV30 to TRBJ2-1; 9 nucleotides align to TRBD1. The V and J ends lost 5 bases and 9 bases, in that order; junction bases with no gene match: 14. The CDR3 totals 15 residues. From germline, CDR1 is GTSNPN and CDR2 SVGIG (reference sequence). The DNA for the CDR3 is TGTGCCTGGGGTCTTCTGGGACAGGGTCAGGGTGAGCAGTTCTTC. It translates to CAWGLLGQGQGEQFF.

Note on this clone: The sample contains more than one DNA sequence encoding this CDR3. The chain has TRBV27 and TRBJ1-6; D may be TRBD1 (5 bases). There are 13 residues in the CDR3. V lost 8 bases and J 6 bases, leaving 11 bases between the germline ends. The V gene's germline CDR1 is MNHEY and CDR2 SMNVEV (reference sequence). CDR3: CASSRQGNSPLHF. The DNA for the CDR3 is TGTGCCAGCTCCCGGCAGGGTAATTCACCCCTCCACTTT.

V and J are TRBV2 and TRBJ1-1, with D hard to call. The V end was cut by 11 bases, the J end by 1 base, with 23 bases between. The germline gives CDR1 SNHLY, CDR2 FYNNEI. CDR3 length: 16 residues. The DNA for the CDR3 is TGTGCCTACCTCCGGGGAATCGCCTCTTGGAACACTGAAGCTTTCTTT. It codes for CAYLRGIASWNTEAFF.

This chain uses TRBV9 with TRBJ2-2; D call uncertain. The CDR3 extends over 15 amino acids. Germline assignment: CDR1 SGDLS and CDR2 YYNGEE. V gave up 0 bases and J gave up 4 bases, with 10 bases separating them. The chain's CDR3 is CASSVEVATTGELFF. The CDR3 bases are TGTGCCAGCAGCGTAGAGGTGGCGACCACCGGGGAGCTGTTTTTT.

The V and J genes are TRBV4-3 and TRBJ1-3; D uncertain. Germline V gene sequence: CDR1 LGHNA, CDR2 YSLEER. V lost 0 bases and J lost 0, with 6 bases in between. The CDR3 covers 15 residues. Written as DNA, the CDR3 is TGCGCCAGCAGCCAAGATATGATCTCTGGAAACACCATATATTTT. It specifies CASSQDMISGNTIYF.

This chain uses TRBV13 with TRBJ1-1; a weak D match, TRBD1 (5 bases). The germline gives CDR1 PRHDT, CDR2 FYEKMQ (reference sequence). Deletions cut 4 bases from V and 0 bases from J, with 15 bases between. The CDR3 consists of 16 residues. This CDR3 reads CASSSFGSTVNTEAFF. In nucleotides, the CDR3 is TGTGCCAGCAGCTCCTTCGGCTCGACAGTGAACACTGAAGCTTTCTTT.

The chain links TRBV27 to TRBJ1-4; tentatively, D is TRBD1 (5 bases). Trimming shortened V by 6 bases and J by 5 bases, and 10 bases separated the two germline ends. The length of the CDR3 is 13 residues. The germline V gene has CDR1 MNHEY and CDR2 SMNVEV (reference sequence). CDR3 in amino acids: CASSREGNEKLFF. CDR3 DNA sequence: TGTGCCAGCAGCCGGGAGGGGAATGAAAAACTGTTTTTT.

The chain combines TRBV5-1 with TRBJ2-1; 10 nucleotides line up with TRBD1. CDR1 is SGHRS, CDR2 YFSETQ, per germline. CDR3 length: 15 amino acids. After removal of 6 bases from V and 1 base from J, the junction contained 4 bases not matched to a gene. The CDR3 sequence is CASTPGQGSYNEQFF. The CDR3 nucleotides read TGCGCCAGCACACCGGGACAGGGGTCCTACAATGAGCAGTTCTTC.

CDR3 in amino acids: CASSPGGGVYYGYTF. CDR3 DNA: TGTGCCAGCAGCCCTGGAGGGGGGGTCTACTATGGCTACACCTTC. The rearrangement links TRBV9 to TRBJ1-2; D may be TRBD1 (6 bases). Trimming shortened V by 4 bases and J by 3 bases, and 16 bases separated the two germline ends. Germline loops: CDR1 SGDLS, CDR2 YYNGEE. The CDR3 is made up of 15 amino acids. The complete variable domain, with remaining parts taken from reference TRBV9 and TRBJ1-2, reads DSGVTQTPKHLITATGQRVTLRCSPRSGDLSVYWYQQSLDQGLQFLIQYYNGEERAKGNILERFSAQQFPDLHSELNLSSLELGDSALYFCASSPGGGVYYGYTFGSGTRLTVV.

This sequence joins TRBV7-6 and TRBJ2-7; no definite D call. V lost 6 bases, J lost 2 bases, and 17 bases lay in between. The length of the CDR3 is 15 residues. Germline CDR1 SGHVS, CDR2 FNYEAQ. The CDR3 reads CASSPSAARTYEQYF. The CDR3, as DNA: TGTGCCAGCAGTCCCTCGGCGGCCCGAACCTACGAGCAGTACTTC.

The chain joins TRBV14 to TRBJ2-2; 9 bases fit TRBD2. Germline trimming cut 0 bases from V and 5 bases from J; bases unmatched to any gene: 7. CDR1 and CDR2 (germline): SGHDN, FVKESK. The CDR3 loop spans 17 amino acids. The CDR3 nucleotides are TGTGCCAGCAGCCAAGATTTAGCGGGAGTCCTAACCGGGGAGCTGTTTTTT. Translation gives CASSQDLAGVLTGELFF.

The chain recombines TRBV5-4 with TRBJ2-3; possibly TRBD2 for D (6 bases). This CDR3 is 16 amino acids long. The V gene lost 1 base and the J gene lost 1 base, with 13 bases spanning the gap. Germline V lookup: CDR1 SGHNT, CDR2 YYREEE (reference sequence). CDR3 residues: CASSLRLGGGTDTQYF. The CDR3 DNA follows: TGTGCCAGCAGCTTGAGACTCGGCGGGGGCACAGATACGCAGTATTTT.

The rearrangement links TRBV11-2 to TRBJ1-3, with D possibly TRBD1 on 5 matching bases. The CDR3 is made up of 16 amino acids. Germline V lookup: CDR1 SGHAT, CDR2 FQNNGV. V was shortened by 1 base and J by 0 bases, with 10 bases between the two germline ends. Here the CDR3 DNA reads TGTGCCAGCAGCTTAGTAGGGGTGTACTCTGGAAACACCATATATTTT. Translating it yields CASSLVGVYSGNTIYF. Together with reference TRBV11-2 and TRBJ1-3, the CDR3 gives the full variable domain: EAGVAQSPRYKIIEKRQSVAFWCNPISGHATLYWYQQILGQGPKLLIQFQNNGVVDDSQLPKDRFSAERLKGVDSTLKIQPAKLEDSAVYLCASSLVGVYSGNTIYFGEGSWLTVV.

The chain combines TRBV29-1 with TRBJ2-7; D is undetermined. Trimming shortened V by 0 bases and J by 5 bases, and 8 bases separated the two germline ends. The CDR3 has 12 residues. Per the germline V gene, CDR1 is SQVTM and CDR2 is ANQGSEA. The CDR3 DNA is TGCAGCGTTGAAGAGATGGGGAACGAGCAGTACTTC. As protein: CSVEEMGNEQYF.

This sequence joins TRBV11-2 and TRBJ2-3, with D possibly being TRBD1 (6 bases). V was cut by 5 bases and J by 0 bases, with 12 bases left in between. Germline values: CDR1 SGHAT, CDR2 FQNNGV. The CDR3 has 15 amino acids. CDR3 residues: CASSVGASSTDTQYF. The CDR3 nucleotides are TGTGCCAGCAGCGTGGGGGCTAGCAGCACAGATACGCAGTATTTT.

The rearrangement links TRBV20-1 to TRBJ2-7; D is unclear. V lost 6 bases, J lost 4 bases, and 10 bases lay in between. The length of the CDR3 is 11 residues. Germline V lookup: CDR1 DFQATT, CDR2 SNEGSKA (reference sequence). The CDR3 region has the DNA TGCAGTGCCCCGATGGGTTACGAGCAGTACTTC. It is translated as CSAPMGYEQYF.

In regard to this clone: In the same sample, other DNA sequences code for this CDR3. Here the CDR3 DNA reads TGCGCCAGCAGCCAAGGCACAGGCCTCTACGAGCAGTACTTC. Its protein is CASSQGTGLYEQYF. V is TRBV4-3 and J is TRBJ2-7, with D perhaps TRBD1 (5 bases). The CDR3 runs 14 residues. In germline, CDR1 is LGHNA, CDR2 YSLEER. The ends were cut back, 1 base at V and 3 bases at J, with 10 bases in the middle.